Given below is one T cell receptor (beta chain) in context. J lost 1 base, V lost 5 bases, and 7 bases had no gene match. Germline V CDR1 and CDR2: MGHDK, SYGVNS. The CDR3 length is 15 residues. Only in-frame clones appear in the TCRdb table, and some are missing; sequencing was by immunoSEQ multiplex PCR. This repertoire shows 57,000 or so clones, roughly 78% found once; its top ten account for 0.4% to 0.5%. This record belongs to a study of siplizumab effects on memory and regulatory T cells. Sequenced material: memory CD4+ T cells sorted from blood. The receptor was isolated from a human donor in good health. The chain is built from TRBV25-1 and TRBJ2-7, with 8 bases that match TRBD1. The CDR3 is CASSLAGTGSYEQYF. CDR3 DNA: TGTGCCAGCAGTCTAGCCGGGACAGGTTCCTACGAGCAGTACTTC.